The 8 T cell receptor beta chains in this list originate from one sample, sequenced in a study of T cell clonality in common variable immunodeficiency. General observations from the study: Common variable immunodeficiency TCR beta sequences reportedly had fewer deletions and N-nucleotide insertions.

Some clones are missing from TCRdb's copy, which holds only in-frame ones; the method was immunoSEQ multiplex PCR. The sample gives about 16,000 clones, none seen only once, and the top ten clones hold roughly 13%. Their antigens remain unidentified. Sequences were obtained from peripheral blood mononuclear cells. The receptors were gathered from a human donor with common variable immunodeficiency.

This clone rates as medium-sized (0.01 to 0.1%). Read sequence stops 3 residues before the CDR3 end, and the germline J gene provides the missing end. The chain recombines TRBV28 with TRBJ2-2, with 9 nucleotides matching TRBD2. Germline values: CDR1 MDHEN, CDR2 SYDVKM. V gave up 6 bases and J gave up 6 bases; unmatched junction bases: 5. The CDR3 sequence is 14 residues long. CDR3 in amino acids: CASSRTSASGELFF. The CDR3 bases that were read are TGTGCCAGCAGCAGGACTAGCGCGTCCGGGGAG. The full variable domain, in which reference TRBV28 and TRBJ2-2 provide the parts outside the CDR3, is DVKVTQSSRYLVKRTGEKVFLECVQDMDHENMFWYRQDPGLGLRLIYFSYDVKMKEKGDIPEGYSVSREKKERFSLILESASTNQTSMYLCASSRTSASGELFFGEGSRLTVL.

This clone was recorded at least ten times. With the read ending 3 residues before the CDR3 end, the germline J gene is used to fill in that end. The genes are TRBV20-1 and TRBJ2-5; TRBD1 agrees at 9 bases. The CDR3 contains 14 residues. Germline loops: CDR1 DFQATT, CDR2 SNEGSKA (reference sequence). The V segment lost 5 bases and the J segment 5 bases; nucleotides outside the gene matches: 9. CDR3 bases read: TGCAGTGCTGTCCTCGGACAGGGGAAGGAGACC. Amino acid sequence: CSAVLGQGKET. The entire CDR3 sequence reads CSAVLGQGKETQYF.

In this sample, this clone turned up a few times. The sequenced fragment ends 3 residues before the CDR3 boundary, so the rest is inferred from the germline J gene. Within the sample, other DNA sequences also encode this same CDR3. V is TRBV7-2 and J is TRBJ2-7; D gene ambiguous. CDR3 length equals 14 residues. Germline V gene data show CDR1 as SGHTA and CDR2 as FQGNSA. V lost 0 bases to trimming and J lost 2 bases, with 8 bases between them. The CDR3 region is CASSLAGLAYEQYF. CDR3 DNA (partial): TGTGCCAGCAGCTTAGCTGGTCTAGCCTACGAG.

This clone was seen a handful of times. The CDR3 end lies 3 residues beyond the end of the read and is filled in from the germline J gene. This sequence joins TRBV2 and TRBJ1-3, with a weak D call TRBD1 (6 bases). CDR1 SNHLY and CDR2 FYNNEI come from the germline V gene. The V and J ends lost 4 bases and 0 bases respectively, with 13 bases between them. This CDR3 is 16 amino acids long. Incomplete CDR3 DNA: TGTGCCAGCAGTGTACAGGGCCCACGCTCTGGAAACACC. Its translation: CASSVQGPRSGNT. The complete CDR3 sequence is CASSVQGPRSGNTIYF.

In its sample, this clone was seen many times. The read finishes 3 residues shy of the CDR3 end, and the germline J gene is used to complete it. V gene TRBV20-1 combines with J gene TRBJ1-4, with D perhaps TRBD1 (5 bases). V was trimmed by 5 bases and J by 0 bases, leaving 7 bases between them. CDR3 length equals 13 residues. Germline V gives CDR1 DFQATT, CDR2 SNEGSKA (reference sequence). The CDR3 DNA, read in part, is TGCAGTGCTCGACAGTCAACTAATGAAAAA. Protein product: CSARQSTNEK. In full, the CDR3 is CSARQSTNEKLFF.

With regard to this clone: The CDR3 end is not reached by the read, which stops 3 residues before it; the germline J gene fills it in. The V and J genes are TRBV2 and TRBJ2-7; D is undetermined. The CDR3 is made up of 11 amino acids. The V and J ends lost 6 bases and 0 bases respectively, with 3 bases between them. Germline assignment: CDR1 SNHLY and CDR2 FYNNEI. The part of the CDR3 DNA that was read is TGTGCCAGCAGCCTCTCCTACGAG. It is translated as CASSLSYE. In full, the CDR3 is CASSLSYEQYF. Looking up the rest from reference TRBV2 and TRBJ2-7 gives the full variable domain: EPEVTQTPSHQVTQMGQEVILRCVPISNHLYFYWYRQILGQKVEFLVSFYNNEISEKSEIFDDQFSVERPDGSNFTLKIRSTKLEDSAMYFCASSLSYEQYFGPGTRLTVT.

A remark on this clone: The read ends 3 residues before the CDR3 terminus; that terminus is restored from the germline J gene. V and J are TRBV7-9 and TRBJ2-7; D might be TRBD2 (5 bases). Germline-derived CDR1 and CDR2 are SEHNR and FQNEAQ (reference sequence). There are 15 residues in the CDR3. V gave up 5 bases and J gave up 1 base, with 15 bases separating them. CDR3 loop: CASSPLRRGSYEQYF. The CDR3 DNA, read in part, is TGTGCCAGCAGCCCCCTGAGGAGAGGGTCCTACGAG.

This clone was seen only a few times. Sequencing ends 3 residues short of the CDR3 end; the germline J gene provides the rest. The chain recombines TRBV20-1 with TRBJ2-7; D uncertain. Between the trimmed V and J ends, which lost 5 bases and 0 bases, there was a span of 17 bases. This CDR3 has 15 amino acids. The germline V gene encodes CDR1 DFQATT and CDR2 SNEGSKA (reference sequence). The CDR3 spells CSASKDGGSSYEQYF. CDR3 DNA (partial): TGCAGTGCTTCAAAGGATGGCGGAAGCTCCTACGAG.